This entry lists 25 T cell receptor beta chains sequenced from one sample in a study of cytomegalovirus exposure and HLA in healthy donors. PCR primers comprised 60 Vbeta and 13 Jbeta primers. Sequenced by immunoSEQ multiplex PCR; TCRdb stores in-frame clones only, minus some. The profile shows a few hundred thousand clones, 80% to 95% of them singletons. Material: PBMCs. These receptors all stem from a girl aged 2 to 10 in good health and CMV-seronegative.

This clone showed up just a few times. This chain connects TRBV14 to TRBJ2-2, with 9 bases that match TRBD1. V gave up 1 base and J gave up 4 bases; unmatched junction bases: 1. The CDR3 runs 15 residues. Looked up from germline, CDR1 is SGHDN and CDR2 is FVKESK. The CDR3 spells CASSQGQGVTGELFF. CDR3 DNA sequence: TGTGCCAGCAGCCAAGGACAGGGGGTCACCGGGGAGCTGTTTTTT.

The rearrangement joins TRBV2 to TRBJ2-1, with 8 bases aligning to TRBD2. V was pared by 3 bases and J by 5 bases, with 9 bases of the junction left unmatched. Germline loops: CDR1 SNHLY, CDR2 FYNNEI. The CDR3 totals 16 residues. CDR3 coding DNA: TGTGCCAGCAGTGAGAGGGCTAGCGGGCCCCACAATGAGCAGTTCTTC. Protein product: CASSERASGPHNEQFF.

This sequence joins TRBV10-2 and TRBJ2-3; 8 nucleotides align to TRBD1. J was trimmed by 6 bases and V by 4 bases; bases with no gene match: 12. CDR1 and CDR2 from the germline V gene are WSHSY and SAAADI. CDR3 length equals 16 residues. CDR3 in DNA: TGCGCCAGCAGTGGGCTCGCAGGGGGCTCTGTGGATACGCAGTATTTT. Protein sequence: CASSGLAGGSVDTQYF.

J is TRBJ2-5 and V is TRBV28; possible D gene TRBD1, 6 bases. CDR1 MDHEN and CDR2 SYDVKM come from the germline V gene. V was trimmed by 6 bases and J by 2 bases, leaving 13 bases between them. The CDR3 extends over 14 amino acids. CDR3 sequence (DNA): TGTGCCAGCAGGGCGGACAGAGTTCAAGAGACCCAGTACTTC. It yields the protein CASRADRVQETQYF.

This sequence joins TRBV29-1 and TRBJ2-1; 9 nucleotides line up with TRBD1. With 7 bases clipped from V and 4 bases from J, the junction kept 8 bases outside the gene matches. The CDR3 totals 14 residues. CDR1 SQVTM and CDR2 ANQGSEA come from the germline V gene. In DNA, the CDR3 is TGCAGCGCCGGGGGGACAGGGCTATACAATGAGCAGTTCTTC. This codes for CSAGGTGLYNEQFF.

The J gene is TRBJ1-6, the V gene TRBV5-6; D gene uncertain. Germline CDR1 reads SGHDT; CDR2 reads YYEEEE. CDR3 length equals 13 residues. V gave up 0 bases and J gave up 6 bases, with 4 bases separating them. The CDR3 spells CASSLAGNSPLHF. DNA for the CDR3: TGTGCCAGCAGCTTGGCCGGTAATTCACCCCTCCACTTT.

A note on this clone: The junction shows a germline mismatch at one end, possibly a read error. The chain is built from TRBV5-1 and TRBJ2-7; 8 nucleotides align to TRBD1. This CDR3 spans 18 amino acids. From germline, CDR1 is SGHRS and CDR2 YFSETQ. CDR3 region: CASSTWTGPTSRSYEQYF. CDR3 nucleotide sequence: TGCGCCAGCAGCACCTGGACAGGGCCAACCTCTCGCTCCTACGAGCAGTACTTT.

This sequence joins TRBV5-1 and TRBJ2-7; 11 nucleotides line up with TRBD1. This CDR3 is 15 amino acids long. V shed 4 bases and J 0 bases; nucleotides not matched to a gene: 3. Germline loops: CDR1 SGHRS, CDR2 YFSETQ. The chain's CDR3 is CASSPGTGGSYEQYF. DNA for the CDR3: TGCGCCAGCAGCCCTGGGACAGGGGGCTCCTACGAGCAGTACTTC.

In the case of this clone: The same CDR3 is also encoded by other DNA sequences in this sample. The chain employs TRBV5-1 and TRBJ2-1, with 13 bases that match TRBD2. The V segment lost 2 bases and the J segment 6 bases; nucleotides outside the gene matches: 2. From germline, CDR1 is SGHRS and CDR2 YFSETQ. This CDR3 has 15 amino acids. The CDR3 protein is CASSLLAGGPNEQFF. The CDR3 DNA is TGCGCCAGCAGCTTACTAGCGGGAGGGCCCAATGAGCAGTTCTTC.

The chain combines TRBV11-2 with TRBJ2-7, with 8 bases lining up with TRBD1. The CDR3 consists of 14 residues. Trimming took 3 bases from V and 2 from J; bases not matched to a gene: 3. Germline V CDR1 and CDR2: SGHAT, FQNNGV. As DNA, the CDR3 is TGTGCCAGCAGCTTCGAGACAGGGGCCTACGAGCAGTACTTC. Its protein product is CASSFETGAYEQYF.

V is TRBV6-6 and J is TRBJ1-2, with 9 nucleotides matching TRBD1. The germline V gene has CDR1 MNHNY and CDR2 SVGAGI (reference sequence). The CDR3 consists of 16 residues. V trimming: 5 bases; J trimming: 3 bases; junction bases outside the gene matches: 10. The CDR3 coding sequence is TGTGCCAGCAGTCGAGAGAACAGACAGGGGGACTATGGCTACACCTTC. The encoded protein is CASSRENRQGDYGYTF.

The rearrangement links TRBV5-5 to TRBJ2-7; D uncertain. The V end lost 4 bases, the J end lost 3 bases, and 8 bases lay between the germline ends. CDR3 length: 12 amino acids. Germline assignment: CDR1 SGHKS and CDR2 YYEKEE (reference sequence). CDR3 nucleotides: TGTGCCAGCAGCCCAACCAGCTACGAGCAGTACTTC. Encoded protein: CASSPTSYEQYF.

A single count supports this clone. The rearrangement joins TRBV7-8 to TRBJ2-7, with 9 positions matching TRBD1. Per germline, CDR1 SGHVS and CDR2 FQNEAQ. This CDR3 region has 15 residues. Unmatched junction bases numbered 6, after V lost 3 bases and J lost 3 bases. The CDR3 loop is CASSLWDRVVYEQYF. CDR3 DNA: TGTGCCAGCAGCTTGTGGGACAGGGTAGTCTACGAGCAGTACTTC.

The V call is TRBV10-1, the J call TRBJ2-5; D call uncertain. CDR1 is WNHNN, CDR2 SYGVQD, per germline (reference sequence). This CDR3 is built from 14 residues. V was shortened by 3 bases and J by 0 bases, with 8 bases between the two germline ends. The CDR3 reads CASSETRNQETQYF. CDR3 sequence (DNA): TGCGCCAGCAGTGAAACCAGAAACCAAGAGACCCAGTACTTC.

This clone was recorded once. This chain joins TRBV28 and TRBJ2-2; weak D call: TRBD1 (5 bases). V lost 11 bases, J lost 1 base, and 14 bases lay in between. The germline gives CDR1 MDHEN, CDR2 SYDVKM. CDR3 length: 14 amino acids. CDR3 protein: CAGQGSQNTGELFF. The CDR3, as DNA: TGTGCCGGACAAGGCTCCCAGAACACCGGGGAGCTGTTTTTT.

V and J are TRBV19 and TRBJ1-2; a weak D match, TRBD1 (5 bases). This CDR3 has 15 residues. Trimming removed 5 bases at V and 3 bases at J, with 16 bases between. Germline CDR1 is LNHDA and CDR2 is SQIVND (reference sequence). CDR3 coding DNA: TGTGCCAGTAGTCATTTACGGGGGTACGACTATGGCTACACCTTC. Amino acid sequence: CASSHLRGYDYGYTF.

The J gene is TRBJ2-1, the V gene TRBV28; 7 positions match TRBD2. CDR1 and CDR2 (germline): MDHEN, SYDVKM. The CDR3 totals 12 residues. The J segment lost 10 bases and the V segment lost 5 bases, leaving 5 bases of the junction unmatched. The CDR3 DNA follows: TGTGCCAGCAGTCTGCCAGCGGGGGAGCAGTTCTTC. It specifies CASSLPAGEQFF.

This clone was observed once. At one end the junction does not follow the germline gene, possibly because of a read error. The chain links TRBV7-9 to TRBJ2-7; 7 bases agree with TRBD1. The germline V gene has CDR1 SEHNR and CDR2 FQNEAQ (reference sequence). The CDR3 length is 14 residues. The CDR3 loop reads CSSSPQGQTYEQYF. The CDR3 DNA is TGTTCCAGCAGCCCCCAGGGACAGACCTACGAGCAGTACTTC.

The chain joins TRBV6-6 to TRBJ1-3; D remains unclear. The CDR3 has 15 residues. V was pared by 4 bases and J by 0 bases, with 10 bases between. The germline gives CDR1 MNHNY, CDR2 SVGAGI (reference sequence). CDR3 sequence (DNA): TGTGCCAGCAGTTGGCCCTCAGACTCTGGAAACACCATATATTTT. Translated: CASSWPSDSGNTIYF.

The rearrangement joins TRBV30 to TRBJ1-2; 8 bases match TRBD1. Germline loops: CDR1 GTSNPN, CDR2 SVGIG (reference sequence). The CDR3 is 13 residues long. With 1 base clipped from V and 5 bases from J, the junction kept 3 bases outside the gene matches. CDR3 sequence reads: CAWSDGQGYGYTF. The CDR3 DNA sequence: TGTGCCTGGAGTGATGGACAGGGTTATGGCTACACCTTC.

The CDR3: CASSRPTGGSLNYGYTF. CDR3 bases: TGTGCCAGCAGCCGACCGACAGGGGGGTCCCTAAACTATGGCTACACCTTC. This chain connects TRBV5-6 to TRBJ1-2; TRBD1 agrees at 9 bases. The germline V gene encodes CDR1 SGHDT and CDR2 YYEEEE. This CDR3 comprises 17 residues. V was pared by 4 bases and J by 2 bases, with 12 bases of the junction left unmatched.

CDR3 sequence reads: CASTSPTTGHTDTQYF. Written as DNA, the CDR3 is TGTGCCAGCACTTCGCCTACTACGGGACACACAGATACGCAGTATTTT. V gene TRBV28 combines with J gene TRBJ2-3; D may be TRBD1 (6 bases). V was clipped by 7 bases and J by 2 bases, with 19 bases between them. The CDR3 spans 16 residues. The germline CDR1 and CDR2 sequences are MDHEN and SYDVKM. The full variable domain, its missing parts supplied by reference TRBV28 and TRBJ2-3, is DVKVTQSSRYLVKRTGEKVFLECVQDMDHENMFWYRQDPGLGLRLIYFSYDVKMKEKGDIPEGYSVSREKKERFSLILESASTNQTSMYLCASTSPTTGHTDTQYFGPGTRLTVL.

The gene calls are TRBV10-1 and TRBJ1-2; possible D gene TRBD1, 6 bases. Trimming pared 3 bases from V and 2 bases from J, leaving 28 bases between. The length of the CDR3 is 20 residues. The V gene's germline CDR1 is WNHNN and CDR2 SYGVQD (reference sequence). The CDR3 reads CASSEPPSGAAYPLNYGYTF. The DNA for the CDR3 is TGCGCCAGCAGTGAACCGCCATCAGGGGCCGCTTACCCTTTGAACTATGGCTACACCTTC.

V gene TRBV18 combines with J gene TRBJ1-5; maybe TRBD1 (6 bases). V lost 5 bases, J lost 2 bases, and 16 bases lay in between. Germline CDR1 is KGHSH and CDR2 is LQKENI. CDR3 length: 16 residues. CDR3 in amino acids: CASSSASQGGNQPQHF. The CDR3 nucleotides read TGTGCCAGCTCATCCGCGTCACAGGGAGGCAATCAGCCCCAGCATTTT.

The chain joins TRBV6-1 to TRBJ2-5; tentatively, D is TRBD2 (7 bases). Germline values: CDR1 MNHNS, CDR2 SASEGT. The ends were cut back, 1 base at V and 4 bases at J, with 13 bases in the middle. This CDR3 contains 15 residues. The CDR3 sequence: CASSEGGGAGETQYF. The CDR3 region has the DNA TGTGCCAGCAGTGAAGGAGGGGGGGCCGGAGAGACCCAGTACTTC.